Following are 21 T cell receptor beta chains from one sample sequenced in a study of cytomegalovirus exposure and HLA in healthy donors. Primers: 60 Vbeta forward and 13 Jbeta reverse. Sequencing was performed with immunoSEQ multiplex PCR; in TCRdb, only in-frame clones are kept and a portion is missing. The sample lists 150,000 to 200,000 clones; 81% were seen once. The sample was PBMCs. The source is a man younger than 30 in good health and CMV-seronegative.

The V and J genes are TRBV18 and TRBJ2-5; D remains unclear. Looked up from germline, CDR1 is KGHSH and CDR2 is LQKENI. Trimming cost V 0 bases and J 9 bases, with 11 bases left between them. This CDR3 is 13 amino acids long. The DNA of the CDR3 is TGTGCCAGCTCACCACCCGGTGACAAGGCCCAGTACTTC. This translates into CASSPPGDKAQYF.

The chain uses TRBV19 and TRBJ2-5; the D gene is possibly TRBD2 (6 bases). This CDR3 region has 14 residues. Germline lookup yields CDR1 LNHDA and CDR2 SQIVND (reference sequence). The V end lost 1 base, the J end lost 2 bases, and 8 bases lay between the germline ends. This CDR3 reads CASSIGSGQETQYF. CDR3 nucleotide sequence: TGTGCCAGTAGTATAGGTAGCGGACAAGAGACCCAGTACTTC.

CDR3 bases: TGTGCCAGCAGTTATGCGGGATATCGGTACGAGCAGTACTTC. It encodes CASSYAGYRYEQYF. The rearrangement links TRBV6-6 to TRBJ2-7, with D possibly TRBD2 on 6 matching bases. Germline loops: CDR1 MNHNY, CDR2 SVGAGI (reference sequence). Trimming took 3 bases from V and 4 from J, leaving 13 bases between them. The CDR3 consists of 14 residues.

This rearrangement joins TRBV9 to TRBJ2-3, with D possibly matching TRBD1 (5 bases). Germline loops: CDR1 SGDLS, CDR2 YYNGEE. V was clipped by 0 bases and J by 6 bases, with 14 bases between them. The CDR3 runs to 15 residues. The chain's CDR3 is CASSVEGQGRDTQYF. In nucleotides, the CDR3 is TGTGCCAGCAGCGTAGAGGGGCAGGGCAGGGATACGCAGTATTTT. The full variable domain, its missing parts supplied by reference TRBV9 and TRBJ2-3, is DSGVTQTPKHLITATGQRVTLRCSPRSGDLSVYWYQQSLDQGLQFLIQYYNGEERAKGNILERFSAQQFPDLHSELNLSSLELGDSALYFCASSVEGQGRDTQYFGPGTRLTVL.

The CDR3 nucleotides read TGTGCCAGCAGTTTTATGAGCTCCTACGAGCAGTACTTC. It translates to CASSFMSSYEQYF. The rearrangement joins TRBV28 to TRBJ2-7, with D hard to call. Germline V gene data show CDR1 as MDHEN and CDR2 as SYDVKM. The CDR3 consists of 13 residues. Trimming left V 3 bases short and J 0 bases short, with 6 bases between.

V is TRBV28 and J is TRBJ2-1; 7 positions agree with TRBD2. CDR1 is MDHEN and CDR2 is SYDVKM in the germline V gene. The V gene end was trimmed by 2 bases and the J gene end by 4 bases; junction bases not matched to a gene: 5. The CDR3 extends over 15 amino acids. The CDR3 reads CASSLIGLGYNEQFF. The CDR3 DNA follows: TGTGCCAGCAGTTTAATCGGACTAGGGTACAATGAGCAGTTCTTC.

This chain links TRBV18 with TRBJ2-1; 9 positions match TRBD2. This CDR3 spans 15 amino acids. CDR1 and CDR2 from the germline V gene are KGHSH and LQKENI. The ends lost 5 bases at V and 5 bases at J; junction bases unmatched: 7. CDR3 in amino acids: CASSSSTSGNNEQFF. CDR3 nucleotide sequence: TGTGCCAGCTCATCCTCGACTAGCGGAAACAATGAGCAGTTCTTC.

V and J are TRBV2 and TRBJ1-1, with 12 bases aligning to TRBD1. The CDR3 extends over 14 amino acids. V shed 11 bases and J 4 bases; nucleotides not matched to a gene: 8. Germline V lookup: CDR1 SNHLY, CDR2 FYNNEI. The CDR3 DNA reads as TGTGCCGGTGGGACAGGGGGCCTAGGCACTGAAGCTTTCTTT. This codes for CAGGTGGLGTEAFF. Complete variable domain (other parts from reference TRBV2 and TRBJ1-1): EPEVTQTPSHQVTQMGQEVILRCVPISNHLYFYWYRQILGQKVEFLVSFYNNEISEKSEIFDDQFSVERPDGSNFTLKIRSTKLEDSAMYFCAGGTGGLGTEAFFGQGTRLTVV.

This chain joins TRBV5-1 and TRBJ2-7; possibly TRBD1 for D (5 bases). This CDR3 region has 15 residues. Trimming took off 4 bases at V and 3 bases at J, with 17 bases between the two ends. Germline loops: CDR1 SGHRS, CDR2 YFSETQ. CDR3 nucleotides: TGCGCCAGCAGCAAAGACAGACCCGACATCTACGAGCAGTACTTC. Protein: CASSKDRPDIYEQYF.

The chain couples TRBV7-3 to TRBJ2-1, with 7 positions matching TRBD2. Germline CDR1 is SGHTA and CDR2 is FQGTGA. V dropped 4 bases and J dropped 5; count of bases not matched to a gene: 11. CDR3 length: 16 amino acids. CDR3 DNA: TGTGCCAGCAGCTCCACCAGCGGGAAAAGGGACAATGAGCAGTTCTTC. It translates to CASSSTSGKRDNEQFF.

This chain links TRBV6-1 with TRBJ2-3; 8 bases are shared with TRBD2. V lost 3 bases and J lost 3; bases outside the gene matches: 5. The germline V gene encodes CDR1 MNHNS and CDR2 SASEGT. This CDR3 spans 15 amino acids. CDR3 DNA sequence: TGTGCCAGCAGTGAGATCGGGGGGGTAACAGATACGCAGTATTTT. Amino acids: CASSEIGGVTDTQYF.

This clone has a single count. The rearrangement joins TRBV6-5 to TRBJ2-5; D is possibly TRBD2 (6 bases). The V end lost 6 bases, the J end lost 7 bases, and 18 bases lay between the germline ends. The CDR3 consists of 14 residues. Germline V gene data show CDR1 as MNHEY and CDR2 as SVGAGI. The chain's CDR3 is CASSPRLVGGTQYF. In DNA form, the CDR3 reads TGTGCCAGCAGCCCCCGGCTAGTCGGGGGGACCCAGTACTTC.

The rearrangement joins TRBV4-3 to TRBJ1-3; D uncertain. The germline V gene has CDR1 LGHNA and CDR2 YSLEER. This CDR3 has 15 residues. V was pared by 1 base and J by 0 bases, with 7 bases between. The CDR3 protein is CASSQVLSSGNTIYF. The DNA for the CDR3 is TGCGCCAGCAGCCAAGTCCTCAGCTCTGGAAACACCATATATTTT.

CDR3 amino acids: CASSSTGNSPLHF. For the CDR3, the DNA is TGTGCCAGCAGTTCGACAGGGAATTCACCCCTCCACTTT. This chain uses TRBV2 with TRBJ1-6, with 7 nucleotides matching TRBD1. Germline values: CDR1 SNHLY, CDR2 FYNNEI. With 5 bases clipped from V and 7 bases from J, the junction kept 2 bases outside the gene matches. There are 13 residues in the CDR3.

For the CDR3, the DNA is TGTGCCACCAAGGGGCCCCTAACGGCAGATACGCAGTATTTT. Residues: CATKGPLTADTQYF. This chain uses TRBV15 with TRBJ2-3, with a tentative D call TRBD1 (5 bases). The germline CDR1 and CDR2 sequences are LNHNV and YYDKDF (reference sequence). V lost 7 bases and J lost 4, with 15 bases in between. The CDR3 is 14 amino acids. The complete variable domain, with remaining parts taken from reference TRBV15 and TRBJ2-3, reads DAMVIQNPRYQVTQFGKPVTLSCSQTLNHNVMYWYQQKSSQAPKLLFHYYDKDFNNEADTPDNFQSRRPNTSFCFLDIRSPGLGDTAMYLCATKGPLTADTQYFGPGTRLTVL.

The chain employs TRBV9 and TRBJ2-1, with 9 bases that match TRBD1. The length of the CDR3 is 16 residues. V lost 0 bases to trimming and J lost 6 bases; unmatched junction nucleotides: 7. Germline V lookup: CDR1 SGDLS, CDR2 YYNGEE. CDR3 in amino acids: CASSVAGTGGSNEQFF. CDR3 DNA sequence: TGTGCCAGCAGCGTAGCCGGAACAGGGGGCAGCAATGAGCAGTTCTTC.

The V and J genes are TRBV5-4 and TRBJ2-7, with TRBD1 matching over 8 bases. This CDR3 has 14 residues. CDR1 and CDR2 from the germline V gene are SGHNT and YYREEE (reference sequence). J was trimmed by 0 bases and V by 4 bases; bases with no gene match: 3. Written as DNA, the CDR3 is TGTGCCAGCAGCCTCCAGGGGGCCTCCTACGAGCAGTACTTC. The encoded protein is CASSLQGASYEQYF.

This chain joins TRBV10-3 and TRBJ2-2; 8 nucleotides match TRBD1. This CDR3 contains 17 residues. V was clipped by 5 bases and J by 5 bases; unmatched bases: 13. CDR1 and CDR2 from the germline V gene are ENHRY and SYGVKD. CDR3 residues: CAISRVQGAQWTGELFF. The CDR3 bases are TGTGCCATCAGTCGAGTCCAGGGGGCACAATGGACCGGGGAGCTGTTTTTT.

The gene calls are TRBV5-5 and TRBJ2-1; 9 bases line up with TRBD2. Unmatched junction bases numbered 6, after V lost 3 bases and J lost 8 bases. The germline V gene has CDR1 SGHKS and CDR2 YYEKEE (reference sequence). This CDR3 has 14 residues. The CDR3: CASSWTPSGDEQFF. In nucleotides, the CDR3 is TGTGCCAGCAGCTGGACCCCTAGCGGGGATGAGCAGTTCTTC.

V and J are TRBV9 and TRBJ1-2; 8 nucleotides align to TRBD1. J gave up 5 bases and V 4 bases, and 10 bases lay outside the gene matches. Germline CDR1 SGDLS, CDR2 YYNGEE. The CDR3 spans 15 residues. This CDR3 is CASSLGQGGGYGYTF. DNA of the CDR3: TGTGCCAGCAGCCTCGGACAGGGCGGAGGGTATGGCTACACCTTC.

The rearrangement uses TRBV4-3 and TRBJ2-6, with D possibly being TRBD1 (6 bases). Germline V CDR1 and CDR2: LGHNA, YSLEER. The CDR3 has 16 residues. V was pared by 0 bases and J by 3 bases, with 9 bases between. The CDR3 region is CASSQELQGGANVLTF. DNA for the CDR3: TGCGCCAGCAGCCAAGAATTACAGGGTGGGGCCAACGTCCTGACTTTC.